This TCR beta chain originates from a study of cytomegalovirus exposure and HLA in healthy donors. V was clipped by 4 bases and J by 4 bases, with 13 bases between them. The CDR3 totals 15 residues. Germline V CDR1 and CDR2: SEHNR, FQNEAQ (reference sequence). The study ran its PCR with 60 Vbeta and 13 Jbeta primers. The method was immunoSEQ multiplex PCR; TCRdb's version includes in-frame clones alone and lacks a portion of them. The table records 190,000 or so clones, approximately 85% of them present only once. There are a few counts of this clone. The clonotype was recovered from a girl aged 10-17 years in good health and CMV-seropositive. The sample comprised PBMCs. The gene calls are TRBV7-9 and TRBJ1-4; a possible D gene is TRBD1 (6 bases). The CDR3 DNA reads as TGTGCCAGCAGCTCCGGACAGCAACTTAATGAAAAACTGTTTTTT. Encoded protein: CASSSGQQLNEKLFF.